This T cell receptor beta chain is from a study of blood T cell repertoires in COVID-19. Methods used by the authors: Reference gene primer amplification gave nucleated cell count estimates. Libraries were prepared by immunoSEQ multiplex PCR; TCRdb keeps only in-frame clonotypes and omits some of them. D and trimming were read from the DNA, whereas the V and J calls and clone size are those reported in that table. The table records roughly 150,000 clones, about four fifths of them present only once. CDR3 length: 12 residues. Trimming cost V 1 base and J 5 bases, with 6 bases left between them. Germline CDR1 and CDR2: SGHRS and YFSETQ.

This TCR was recovered from an elderly woman with acute or convalescent COVID-19. The rearrangement links TRBV5-1 to TRBJ2-5; unclear D gene. Sequenced material: peripheral blood. This CDR3 reads CASSLYSETQYF. The CDR3 DNA follows: TGCGCCAGCAGCTTGTATTCTGAGACCCAGTACTTC.